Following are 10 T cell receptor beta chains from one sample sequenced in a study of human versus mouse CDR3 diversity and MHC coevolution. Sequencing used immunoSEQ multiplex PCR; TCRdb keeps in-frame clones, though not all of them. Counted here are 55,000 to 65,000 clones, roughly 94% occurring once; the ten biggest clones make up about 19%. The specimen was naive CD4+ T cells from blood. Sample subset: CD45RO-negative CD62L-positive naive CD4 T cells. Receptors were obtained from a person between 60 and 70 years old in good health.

CDR3: CASSQEFGLAGAGIYEQYF. The CDR3 DNA reads as TGCGCCAGCAGCCAAGAGTTTGGACTAGCGGGAGCTGGGATATACGAGCAGTACTTC. J is TRBJ2-7 and V is TRBV4-1; TRBD2 agrees at 13 bases. The V gene's germline CDR1 is MGHRA and CDR2 YSYEKL. The CDR3 totals 19 residues. Losses at the gene ends were 0 bases for V and 4 bases for J; bases not matched to a gene: 12.

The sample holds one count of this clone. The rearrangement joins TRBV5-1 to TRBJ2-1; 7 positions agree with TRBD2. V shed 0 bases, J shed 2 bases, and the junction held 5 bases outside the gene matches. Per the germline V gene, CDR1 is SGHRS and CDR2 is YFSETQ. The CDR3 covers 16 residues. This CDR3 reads CASSLGGGSPYNEQFF. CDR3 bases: TGCGCCAGCAGCTTGGGGGGCGGGAGCCCCTACAATGAGCAGTTCTTC.

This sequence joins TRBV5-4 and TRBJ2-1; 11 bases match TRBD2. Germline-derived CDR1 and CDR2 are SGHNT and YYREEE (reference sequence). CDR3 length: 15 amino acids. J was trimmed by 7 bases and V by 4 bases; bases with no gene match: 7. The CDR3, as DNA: TGTGCCAGCAGCCCCGTTAGCGGGAGGGTGAATGAGCAGTTCTTC. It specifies CASSPVSGRVNEQFF.

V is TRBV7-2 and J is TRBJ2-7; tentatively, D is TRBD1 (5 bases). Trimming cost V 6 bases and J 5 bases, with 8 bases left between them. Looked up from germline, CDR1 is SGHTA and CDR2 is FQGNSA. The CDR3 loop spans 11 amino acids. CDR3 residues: CASSLRDEQYF. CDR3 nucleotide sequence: TGTGCCAGCAGTCTCAGGGACGAGCAGTACTTC.

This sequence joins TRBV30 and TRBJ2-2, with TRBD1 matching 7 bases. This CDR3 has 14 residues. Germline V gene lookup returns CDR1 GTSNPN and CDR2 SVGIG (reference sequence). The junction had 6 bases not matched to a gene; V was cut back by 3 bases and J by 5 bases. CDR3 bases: TGTGCCTGGAGGGGACAGATCTGGACCGGGGAGCTGTTTTTT. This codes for CAWRGQIWTGELFF.

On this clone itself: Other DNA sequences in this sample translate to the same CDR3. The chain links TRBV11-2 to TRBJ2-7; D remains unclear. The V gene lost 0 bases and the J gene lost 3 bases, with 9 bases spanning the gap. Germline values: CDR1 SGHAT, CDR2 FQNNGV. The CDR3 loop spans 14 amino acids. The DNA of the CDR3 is TGTGCCAGCAGCTTAGAGAGCGTCAGCTACGAGCAGTACTTC. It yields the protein CASSLESVSYEQYF.

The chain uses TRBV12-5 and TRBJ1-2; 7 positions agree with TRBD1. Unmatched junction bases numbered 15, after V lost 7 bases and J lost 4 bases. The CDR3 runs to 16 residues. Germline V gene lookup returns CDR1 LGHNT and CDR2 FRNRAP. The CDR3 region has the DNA TGTGCTAGTGTGCGAGGTGGGCAGGGGGATACCTATGGCTACACCTTC. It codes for CASVRGGQGDTYGYTF.

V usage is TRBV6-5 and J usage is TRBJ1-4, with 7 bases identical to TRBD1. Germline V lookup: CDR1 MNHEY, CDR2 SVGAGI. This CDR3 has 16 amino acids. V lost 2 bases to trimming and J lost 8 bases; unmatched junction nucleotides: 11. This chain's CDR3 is CASSYREGATGEKLFF. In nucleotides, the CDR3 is TGTGCCAGCAGTTACCGCGAGGGGGCCACAGGGGAAAAACTGTTTTTT.

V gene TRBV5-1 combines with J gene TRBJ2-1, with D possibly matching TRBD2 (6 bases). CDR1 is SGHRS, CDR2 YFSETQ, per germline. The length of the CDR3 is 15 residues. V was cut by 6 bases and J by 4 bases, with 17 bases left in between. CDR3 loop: CASTIRDLGYNEQFF. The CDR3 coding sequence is TGCGCCAGCACAATCCGGGACTTGGGATACAATGAGCAGTTCTTC.

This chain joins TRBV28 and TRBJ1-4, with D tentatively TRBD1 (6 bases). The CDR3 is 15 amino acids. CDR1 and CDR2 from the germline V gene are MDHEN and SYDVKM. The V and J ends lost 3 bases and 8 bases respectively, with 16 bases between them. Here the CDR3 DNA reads TGTGCCAGCAGTTTCCTGGGGGCTAATAGGGAAAAACTGTTTTTT. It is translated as CASSFLGANREKLFF. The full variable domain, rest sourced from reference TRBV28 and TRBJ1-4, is DVKVTQSSRYLVKRTGEKVFLECVQDMDHENMFWYRQDPGLGLRLIYFSYDVKMKEKGDIPEGYSVSREKKERFSLILESASTNQTSMYLCASSFLGANREKLFFGSGTQLSVL.